The 5 T cell receptor beta chains reported below all come from one sample, sequenced in a study of cytomegalovirus exposure and HLA in healthy donors. 60 Vbeta and 13 Jbeta primers were used in PCR. The method was immunoSEQ multiplex PCR; TCRdb's version includes in-frame clones alone and lacks a portion of them. Here the sample spans 90,000 to 110,000 clones, roughly 80% being singletons. What was sequenced was PBMCs. These receptors were collected from a woman in her 40s in good health and CMV-seropositive.

CDR3 loop: CASSQDRFLGPNTEAFF. CDR3 nucleotides: TGTGCCAGCAGCCAAGATAGGTTCCTGGGGCCCAACACTGAAGCTTTCTTT. The rearrangement links TRBV14 to TRBJ1-1; weak D call: TRBD1 (5 bases). CDR3 length equals 17 residues. The V end lost 0 bases, the J end lost 2 bases, and 16 bases lay between the germline ends. Germline lookup yields CDR1 SGHDN and CDR2 FVKESK.

The rearrangement joins TRBV18 to TRBJ1-2; possibly TRBD1 for D (6 bases). CDR1 KGHSH and CDR2 LQKENI come from the germline V gene. The CDR3 spans 14 residues. V lost 2 bases and J 5 bases, leaving 12 bases between the germline ends. The CDR3 here is CASSPAGARYGYTF. CDR3 DNA sequence: TGTGCCAGCTCACCAGCAGGGGCGAGGTATGGCTACACCTTC.

This rearrangement joins TRBV6-5 to TRBJ2-7, with 11 nucleotides matching TRBD1. Germline values: CDR1 MNHEY, CDR2 SVGAGI. Trimming removed 6 bases from V and 3 bases from J; junction bases left unmatched: 7. The CDR3 sequence is 15 residues long. The CDR3 reads CASSAGTGGHYEQYF. The CDR3 DNA sequence: TGTGCCAGCAGCGCCGGGACAGGGGGTCACTACGAGCAGTACTTC.

This clone was seen a single time. The chain combines TRBV9 with TRBJ2-2, with D maybe TRBD1 (7 bases). Trimming took off 1 base at V and 5 bases at J, with 12 bases between the two ends. CDR1 SGDLS and CDR2 YYNGEE come from the germline V gene. CDR3 length: 15 residues. CDR3: CASSVTGAGTGELFF. The CDR3 DNA follows: TGTGCCAGCAGCGTAACAGGGGCGGGGACCGGGGAGCTGTTTTTT.

This clone appeared once. The gene calls are TRBV7-8 and TRBJ2-6; D uncertain. Trimming took off 5 bases at V and 0 bases at J, with 14 bases between the two ends. The CDR3 is 17 residues long. Germline CDR1 is SGHVS and CDR2 is FQNEAQ. CDR3 DNA sequence: TGTGCCAGCAGCCCCTACGTCTCCAACTCTGGGGCCAACGTCCTGACTTTC. The encoded protein is CASSPYVSNSGANVLTF.